The 5 T cell receptor beta chains below come from one sample, sequenced in a study of neurological immune-mediated disorders. MiXCR was run by TCRdb on the 5' RACE reads, yielding one entry per CDR3 protein. Of 55,000 to 75,000 distinct CDR3 sequences in the sample, approximately 5.1% were seen once. The material sequenced was PBMCs. Source of these receptors: a human donor with multiple sclerosis. The donor label of this sample is uncertain.

This clonotype showed up many times. The rearrangement links TRBV4-2 to TRBJ2-5; 8 bases line up with TRBD1. V lost 3 bases, J lost 6 bases, and 9 bases stayed unmatched. Germline V lookup: CDR1 LGHNA, CDR2 YNFKEQ. The CDR3 is 15 amino acids. The CDR3 DNA reads as TGTGCCAGCAGCCATCCGGACAGGGCGGAGAAGACCCAGTACTTC. Translating gives CASSHPDRAEKTQYF.

There are many counts of this clonotype. The chain is built from TRBV29-1 and TRBJ2-1, with D perhaps matching TRBD1 or TRBD2 (5 bases each). The CDR3 extends over 13 amino acids. V dropped 3 bases and J dropped 9 bases, with 15 bases sitting between them. The germline gives CDR1 SQVTM, CDR2 ANQGSEA. CDR3 DNA: TGCAGCGTTGATTCGGCCCCCGGGACTGAGCAGTTCTTC. Amino acids: CSVDSAPGTEQFF.

This clonotype has ten or more counts. This chain links TRBV4-1 with TRBJ1-2; TRBD1 might be the D (6 bases). Trimming shortened V by 0 bases and J by 4 bases, and 18 bases separated the two germline ends. This CDR3 has 17 amino acids. The germline gives CDR1 MGHRA, CDR2 YSYEKL. The DNA for the CDR3 is TGCGCCAGCAGCCAAGATGGGGGGGCCGTCCCCAGCTATGGCTACACCTTC. This sequence encodes CASSQDGGAVPSYGYTF.

The V gene is TRBV5-1, the J gene TRBJ1-3, with unresolved D. Germline CDR1 is SGHRS and CDR2 is YFSETQ. This CDR3 is built from 15 residues. The ends were cut back, 2 bases at V and 0 bases at J, with 9 bases in the middle. The CDR3 sequence: CASSLPQSSGNTIYF. The CDR3 DNA is TGCGCCAGCAGCTTACCACAGTCCTCTGGAAACACCATATATTTT.

This clonotype was picked up many times. V is TRBV4-1 and J is TRBJ1-2; 8 bases are a match to TRBD1. This CDR3 has 13 amino acids. J gave up 7 bases and V 4 bases, and 5 bases lay outside the gene matches. CDR1 is MGHRA and CDR2 is YSYEKL in the germline V gene. CDR3 sequence reads: CASSPFGQGGYTF. The CDR3 DNA sequence: TGCGCCAGCAGCCCCTTCGGACAGGGTGGCTACACCTTC.